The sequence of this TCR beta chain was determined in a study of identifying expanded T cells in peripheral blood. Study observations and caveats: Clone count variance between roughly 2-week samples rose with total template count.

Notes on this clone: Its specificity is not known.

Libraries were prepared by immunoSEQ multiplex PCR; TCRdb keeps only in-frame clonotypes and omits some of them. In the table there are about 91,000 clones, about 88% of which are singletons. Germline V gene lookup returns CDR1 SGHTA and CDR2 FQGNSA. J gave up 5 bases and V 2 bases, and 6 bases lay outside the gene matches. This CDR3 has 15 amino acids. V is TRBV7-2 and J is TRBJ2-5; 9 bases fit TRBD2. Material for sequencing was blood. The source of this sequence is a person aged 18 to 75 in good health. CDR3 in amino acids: CASSLLAGSFETQYF. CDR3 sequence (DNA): TGTGCCAGCAGCTTACTAGCGGGATCGTTCGAGACCCAGTACTTC.